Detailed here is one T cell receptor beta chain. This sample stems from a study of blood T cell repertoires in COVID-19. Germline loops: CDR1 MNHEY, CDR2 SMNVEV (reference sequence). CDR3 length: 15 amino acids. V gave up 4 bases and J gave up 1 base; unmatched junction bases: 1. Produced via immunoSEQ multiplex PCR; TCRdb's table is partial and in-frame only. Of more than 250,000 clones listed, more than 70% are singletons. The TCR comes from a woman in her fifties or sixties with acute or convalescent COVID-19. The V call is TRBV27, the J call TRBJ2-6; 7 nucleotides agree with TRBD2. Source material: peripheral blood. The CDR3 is CASSWGGSGANVLTF. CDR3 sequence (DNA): TGTGCCAGCAGTTGGGGGGGATCTGGGGCCAACGTCCTGACTTTC.